This T cell receptor (beta chain) was sequenced during a study of a mutant IDH1 vaccine in newly diagnosed glioma. Study context: Administration of eight vaccinations to patients took place in weeks 1, 3, 5, 7, 11, 15, 19, 23. Pretreatment consisted of radiotherapy, temozolomide, or both, with most receiving both. Patients received vaccination from 4-6 weeks after radiotherapy alone, or with temozolomide cycles.

Study-level points and caveats: Among top peripheral T cell clonotypes, changes seemed unrelated to pseudoprogression.

The table came from immunoSEQ multiplex PCR; TCRdb's copy has only in-frame clones and leaves some out. The table records 40,000 to 60,000 clones, 78% of them present only once. Sample time point: week 5, during vaccination. It was 300 ug of mutant IDH1 20-mer peptide that made up each vaccine dose, given with topical imiquimod. Concerning this clone itself: As yet, its antigen is unknown.

V trimming: 1 base; J trimming: 6 bases; junction bases outside the gene matches: 10. The length of the CDR3 is 16 residues. Germline V CDR1 and CDR2: SGHNT, YENEEA. This chain joins TRBV11-3 and TRBJ2-7, with 9 bases fitting TRBD2. The clonotype was recovered from a woman aged 40-49 years with glioma. Here the sequenced sample was PBMCs, taken from a glioma patient whose treatment included an IDH1 peptide vaccine. The CDR3 here is CASSLGSLGLAAEQYF. The CDR3 DNA reads TGTGCCAGCAGCTTAGGGAGCTTGGGACTAGCTGCCGAGCAGTACTTC.